Following are 23 T cell receptor beta chains from one sample sequenced in a study of T-cell memory formation after mild COVID-19. TCRdb re-called the 5' RACE reads with MiXCR, one entry per CDR3 protein. The sample holds about 170,000 distinct CDR3 sequences, 13% seen once. Sequenced input: PBMCs or a T cell subset sorted from them (not recorded which). The source of these receptors is a young man who had mild COVID-19 (a few samples of this study predate the infection). Cell type and time point are not known.

This clonotype was seen many times. The chain is built from TRBV19 and TRBJ2-2, with 14 bases fitting TRBD2. V lost 4 bases to trimming and J lost 7 bases; unmatched junction nucleotides: 11. CDR3 length: 18 residues. CDR1 LNHDA and CDR2 SQIVND come from the germline V gene (reference sequence). This chain's CDR3 is CASSRGLAGVSAVGELFF. In DNA form, the CDR3 reads TGTGCCAGTAGTAGGGGACTAGCGGGGGTGAGCGCTGTCGGGGAGCTGTTTTTT. Supplemented by reference TRBV19 and TRBJ2-2, the full variable domain reads DGGITQSPKYLFRKEGQNVTLSCEQNLNHDAMYWYRQDPGQGLRLIYYSQIVNDFQKGDIAEGYSVSREKKESFPLTVTSAQKNPTAFYLCASSRGLAGVSAVGELFFGEGSRLTVL.

The chain carries TRBV18 and TRBJ1-6; D is possibly TRBD1 (5 bases). This CDR3 is built from 15 residues. Germline CDR1 KGHSH, CDR2 LQKENI. Trimming removed 4 bases from V and 8 bases from J, with 15 bases in between. CDR3 coding DNA: TGTGCCAGCTCACGCACCGGGACGGGGGATTCACCCCTCCACTTT. It yields the protein CASSRTGTGDSPLHF.

The rearrangement links TRBV7-2 to TRBJ2-4; 7 nucleotides match TRBD2. This CDR3 is built from 14 residues. V gave up 7 bases and J gave up 2 bases; unmatched junction bases: 5. Looked up from germline, CDR1 is SGHTA and CDR2 is FQGNSA. The CDR3 DNA sequence: TGTGCCAGCACCCCCGGGGGGTCCAAAAACATTCAGTACTTC. This translates into CASTPGGSKNIQYF.

This clonotype was detected a few times. This rearrangement joins TRBV5-1 to TRBJ1-2; D perhaps matches TRBD1 (5 bases). The CDR3 runs 17 residues. The V gene lost 4 bases and the J gene lost 8 bases, with 27 bases spanning the gap. Germline loops: CDR1 SGHRS, CDR2 YFSETQ. CDR3 residues: CASSVGPRDRPMEGYTF. The CDR3 nucleotides are TGCGCCAGCAGCGTGGGACCCCGAGACAGACCCATGGAAGGCTACACCTTC.

This clonotype was found a few times. The V and J genes are TRBV6-5 and TRBJ2-7; 11 bases match TRBD2. The CDR3 loop spans 15 amino acids. Germline V CDR1 and CDR2: MNHEY, SVGAGI. Unmatched junction bases numbered 5, after V lost 2 bases and J lost 5 bases. The CDR3 DNA is TGTGCCAGCAGTTACCTTAGCGGGGGGGCCCACGAGCAGTACTTC. Translating gives CASSYLSGGAHEQYF.

J is TRBJ1-2 and V is TRBV2; TRBD1 agrees at 10 bases. The CDR3 has 14 amino acids. CDR1 and CDR2 (germline): SNHLY, FYNNEI. After removal of 4 bases from V and 9 bases from J, the junction contained 8 bases not matched to a gene. In DNA, the CDR3 is TGTGCCAGCAGTGTGACAGGGGGCGCTTCTAGCTACACCTTC. Protein product: CASSVTGGASSYTF.

This clonotype was detected only a few times. One end of the junction fails to match germline, which may point to a read error. The rearrangement links TRBV7-7 to TRBJ2-5; D may correspond to TRBD1 or TRBD2 (6 bases each). Germline assignment: CDR1 SSHAT and CDR2 FNYEAQ (reference sequence). The CDR3 runs 14 residues. CDR3 bases: TGTGCTAGCAGCTTAGGAGGGACACGAGAGACCCAGTACTTC. This codes for CASSLGGTRETQYF.

V is TRBV20-1 and J is TRBJ2-5; TRBD2 agrees at 11 bases. V shed 3 bases and J 2 bases; nucleotides not matched to a gene: 8. Germline lookup yields CDR1 DFQATT and CDR2 SNEGSKA (reference sequence). The CDR3 covers 16 residues. This CDR3 is CSARPGLAELQETQYF. The DNA of the CDR3 is TGCAGTGCTAGGCCGGGACTAGCGGAATTACAAGAGACCCAGTACTTC.

The J gene is TRBJ1-4, the V gene TRBV12-3 or TRBV12-4, with TRBD1 matching over 9 bases. The CDR3 spans 13 residues. Losses at the gene ends were 6 bases for V and 8 bases for J; bases not matched to a gene: 4. The CDR3 coding sequence is TGTGCCAGCAGGGGACAGGGCAGGGAAAAACTGTTTTTT. Translated: CASRGQGREKLFF.

The chain has TRBV7-9 and TRBJ2-3; the D gene is possibly TRBD2 (5 bases). CDR1 and CDR2 (germline): SEHNR, FQNEAQ (reference sequence). The CDR3 extends over 14 amino acids. The ends were cut back, 6 bases at V and 6 bases at J, with 16 bases in the middle. CDR3 in amino acids: CASSVERAGDTQYF. The CDR3 DNA sequence: TGTGCCAGCAGTGTCGAAAGGGCGGGTGATACGCAGTATTTT.

This clonotype was counted ten times or more. This chain links TRBV7-2 with TRBJ2-5, with TRBD1 matching 8 bases. This CDR3 spans 13 amino acids. Germline V gene sequence: CDR1 SGHTA, CDR2 FQGNSA. Trimming took 6 bases from V and 4 from J; bases not matched to a gene: 4. The CDR3 is CASSQGAGETQYF. DNA of the CDR3: TGTGCCAGCAGTCAGGGGGCGGGAGAGACCCAGTACTTC.

The chain couples TRBV4-3 to TRBJ2-2; 7 bases line up with TRBD2. This CDR3 is 21 amino acids long. Per the germline V gene, CDR1 is LGHNA and CDR2 is YSLEER. V was clipped by 0 bases and J by 4 bases; unmatched bases: 20. The CDR3 DNA reads as TGCGCCAGCAGCCAAGATTCGAACGTTGGGCTAGCGGACTCCTCCACCGGGGAGCTGTTTTTT. Translation: CASSQDSNVGLADSSTGELFF.

The V call is TRBV5-6, the J call TRBJ2-2, with 13 bases that match TRBD2. CDR1 is SGHDT, CDR2 YYEEEE, per germline. The V gene end was trimmed by 4 bases and the J gene end by 3 bases; junction bases not matched to a gene: 3. This CDR3 spans 16 amino acids. Here the CDR3 reads CASSPLAGGDTGELFF. In DNA form, the CDR3 reads TGTGCCAGCAGCCCACTAGCGGGGGGGGACACCGGGGAGCTGTTTTTT.

This chain connects TRBV29-1 to TRBJ2-7, with 11 bases lining up with TRBD2. This CDR3 comprises 15 residues. CDR1 is SQVTM, CDR2 ANQGSEA, per germline. V lost 4 bases, J lost 4 bases, and 9 bases stayed unmatched. Written as DNA, the CDR3 is TGCAGCGTTGGTGGACTAGCGGGTAACCCTTACGAGCAGTACGTC. It yields the protein CSVGGLAGNPYEQYV.

This clonotype was seen only a few times. The genes are TRBV11-3 and TRBJ1-1, with D tentatively TRBD1 (5 bases). Trimming took 5 bases from V and 2 from J, leaving 15 bases between them. Looked up from germline, CDR1 is SGHNT and CDR2 is YENEEA. This CDR3 spans 15 amino acids. The CDR3 nucleotides read TGTGCCAGCAGCCTGAGCGTCCAGGGAAACACTGAAGCTTTCTTT. It encodes CASSLSVQGNTEAFF.

V usage is TRBV5-1 and J usage is TRBJ2-4, with TRBD1 as a possible D gene (6 bases). CDR1 and CDR2 from the germline V gene are SGHRS and YFSETQ. The V end lost 2 bases, the J end lost 8 bases, and 20 bases lay between the germline ends. This CDR3 comprises 16 residues. As DNA, the CDR3 is TGCGCCAGCAGCTTCGGGACACAATTAGGTGGAGACATTCAGTACTTC. This translates into CASSFGTQLGGDIQYF.

This clonotype was observed a few times. The J gene is TRBJ1-2, the V gene TRBV5-1; 8 bases map to TRBD1. CDR3 size: 13 residues. The trim removed 0 bases at V and 6 bases at J, leaving 1 base unmatched. Germline loops: CDR1 SGHRS, CDR2 YFSETQ. The CDR3 reads CASSLGTGNGYTF. The CDR3 region has the DNA TGCGCCAGCAGCTTGGGGACAGGGAATGGCTACACCTTC.

This clonotype was counted only a few times. This rearrangement joins TRBV3-1 to TRBJ1-1; D call uncertain. The ends were cut back, 3 bases at V and 6 bases at J, with 8 bases in the middle. The germline CDR1 and CDR2 sequences are LGHDT and YNNKEL (reference sequence). CDR3 length: 12 residues. The CDR3 region is CASSQTSAEAFF. CDR3 bases: TGTGCCAGCAGCCAGACCAGCGCTGAAGCTTTCTTT. The full variable domain, in which reference TRBV3-1 and TRBJ1-1 provide the parts outside the CDR3, is DTAVSQTPKYLVTQMGNDKSIKCEQNLGHDTMYWYKQDSKKFLKIMFSYNNKELIINETVPNRFSPKSPDKAHLNLHINSLELGDSAVYFCASSQTSAEAFFGQGTRLTVV.

The chain uses TRBV15 and TRBJ2-3, with 10 bases matching TRBD2. The CDR3 loop spans 17 amino acids. Germline assignment: CDR1 LNHNV and CDR2 YYDKDF (reference sequence). Unmatched junction bases numbered 7, after V lost 2 bases and J lost 2 bases. CDR3 nucleotide sequence: TGTGCCACCAGCAGATACACTAGCGGGGACAACACAGATACGCAGTATTTT. It is translated as CATSRYTSGDNTDTQYF.

This clonotype was detected ten times or more. The V and J genes are TRBV12-3 or TRBV12-4 and TRBJ2-2; D assignment may be TRBD1 or TRBD2 (5 bases each). The CDR3 runs to 11 residues. V was pared by 9 bases and J by 6 bases, with 8 bases between. CDR3 bases: TGTGCCAGTCGAGGGGCCGGGGAGCTGTTTTTT. This sequence encodes CASRGAGELFF.

This clonotype was observed a single time. This chain connects TRBV6-5 to TRBJ1-2; 9 bases fit TRBD1. Losses at the gene ends were 7 bases for V and 5 bases for J; bases not matched to a gene: 8. The germline V gene has CDR1 MNHEY and CDR2 SVGAGI. The CDR3 covers 14 residues. The CDR3 DNA follows: TGTGCCAGCAAAGAAGGACAGGGGACGTATGGCTACACCTTC. Translation gives CASKEGQGTYGYTF.

Only a few counts were recorded for this clonotype. This chain connects TRBV20-1 to TRBJ2-1; 10 bases agree with TRBD2. The CDR3 totals 12 residues. The V and J ends lost 3 bases and 10 bases, in that order; junction bases with no gene match: 3. Germline CDR1 and CDR2: DFQATT and SNEGSKA (reference sequence). CDR3 nucleotide sequence: TGCAGTGCTAGTATTAGCGGGGGGGAGCAGTTCTTC. Its translation is CSASISGGEQFF.

The genes are TRBV29-1 and TRBJ2-5; 9 bases map to TRBD2. The CDR3 covers 14 residues. Germline CDR1 reads SQVTM; CDR2 reads ANQGSEA. V lost 4 bases, J lost 1 base, and 4 bases stayed unmatched. CDR3 sequence: CSVGRSGGQETQYF. In DNA, the CDR3 is TGCAGCGTTGGTCGTAGCGGGGGCCAAGAGACCCAGTACTTC.